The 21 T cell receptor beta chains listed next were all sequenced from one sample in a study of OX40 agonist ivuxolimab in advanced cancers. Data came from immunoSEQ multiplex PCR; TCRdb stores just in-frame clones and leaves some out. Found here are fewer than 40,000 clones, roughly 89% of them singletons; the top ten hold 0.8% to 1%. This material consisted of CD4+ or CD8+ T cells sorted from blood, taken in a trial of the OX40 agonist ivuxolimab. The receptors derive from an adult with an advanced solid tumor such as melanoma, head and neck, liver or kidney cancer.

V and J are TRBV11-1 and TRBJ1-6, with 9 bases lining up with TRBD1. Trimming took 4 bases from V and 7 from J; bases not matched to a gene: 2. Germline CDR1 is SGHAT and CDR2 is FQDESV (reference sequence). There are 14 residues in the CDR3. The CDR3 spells CASSSGTGNSPLHF. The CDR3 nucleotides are TGTGCCAGCAGCTCCGGGACAGGGAATTCACCCCTCCACTTT.

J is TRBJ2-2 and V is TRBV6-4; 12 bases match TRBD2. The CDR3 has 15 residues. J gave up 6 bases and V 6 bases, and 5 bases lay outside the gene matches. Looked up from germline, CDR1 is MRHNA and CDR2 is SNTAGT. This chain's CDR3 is CASSPLAGGPGELFF. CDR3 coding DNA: TGTGCCAGCAGCCCACTAGCGGGAGGCCCCGGGGAGCTGTTTTTT.

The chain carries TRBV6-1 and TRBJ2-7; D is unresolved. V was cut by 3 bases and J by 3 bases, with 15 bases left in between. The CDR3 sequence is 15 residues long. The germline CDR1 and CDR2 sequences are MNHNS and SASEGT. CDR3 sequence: CASSDIPLRIYEQYF. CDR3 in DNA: TGTGCCAGCAGTGACATCCCCTTGCGAATCTACGAGCAGTACTTC.

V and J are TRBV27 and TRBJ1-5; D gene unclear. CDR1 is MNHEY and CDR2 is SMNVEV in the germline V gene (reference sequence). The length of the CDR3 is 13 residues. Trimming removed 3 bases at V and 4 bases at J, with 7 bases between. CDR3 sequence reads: CASSFSGNQPQHF. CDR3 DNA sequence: TGTGCCAGCAGTTTTTCCGGGAATCAGCCCCAGCATTTT.

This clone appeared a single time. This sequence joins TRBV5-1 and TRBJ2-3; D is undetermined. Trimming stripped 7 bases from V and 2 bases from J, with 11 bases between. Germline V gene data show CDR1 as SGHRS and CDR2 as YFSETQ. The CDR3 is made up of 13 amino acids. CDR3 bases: TGCGCCAGCGGTCTTAAGAACACAGATACGCAGTATTTT. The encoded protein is CASGLKNTDTQYF.

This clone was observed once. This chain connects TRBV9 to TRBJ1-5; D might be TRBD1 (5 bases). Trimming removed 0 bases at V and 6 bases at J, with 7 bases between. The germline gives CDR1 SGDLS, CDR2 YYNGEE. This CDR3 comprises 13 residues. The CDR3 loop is CASSVDGGQPQHF. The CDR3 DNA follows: TGTGCCAGCAGCGTAGACGGGGGTCAGCCCCAGCATTTT.

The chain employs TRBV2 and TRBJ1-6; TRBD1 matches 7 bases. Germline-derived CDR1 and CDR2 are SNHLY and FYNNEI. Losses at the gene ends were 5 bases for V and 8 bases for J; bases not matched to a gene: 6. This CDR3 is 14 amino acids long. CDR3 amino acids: CASSRDSPYSPLHF. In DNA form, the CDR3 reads TGTGCCAGCAGTCGGGACAGTCCTTATTCACCCCTCCACTTT.

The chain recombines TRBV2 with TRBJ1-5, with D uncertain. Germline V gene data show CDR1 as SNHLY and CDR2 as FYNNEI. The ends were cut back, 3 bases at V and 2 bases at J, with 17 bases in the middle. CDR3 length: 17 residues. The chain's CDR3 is CASSEAGYRTGNQPQHF. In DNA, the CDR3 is TGTGCCAGCAGTGAGGCAGGCTATCGAACGGGCAATCAGCCCCAGCATTTT.

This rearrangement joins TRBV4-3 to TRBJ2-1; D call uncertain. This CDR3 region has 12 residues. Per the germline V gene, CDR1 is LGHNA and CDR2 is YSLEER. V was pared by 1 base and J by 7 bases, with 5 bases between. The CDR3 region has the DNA TGCGCCAGCAGCCAAGGTGGAAATGAGCAGTTCTTC. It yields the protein CASSQGGNEQFF.

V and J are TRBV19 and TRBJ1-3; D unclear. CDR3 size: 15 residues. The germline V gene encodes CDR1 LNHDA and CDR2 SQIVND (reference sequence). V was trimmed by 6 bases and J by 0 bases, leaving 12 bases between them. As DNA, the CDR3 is TGTGCCAGTAGCGTGGACGTTTTCTCTGGAAACACCATATATTTT. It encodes CASSVDVFSGNTIYF. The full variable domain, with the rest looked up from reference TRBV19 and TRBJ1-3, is DGGITQSPKYLFRKEGQNVTLSCEQNLNHDAMYWYRQDPGQGLRLIYYSQIVNDFQKGDIAEGYSVSREKKESFPLTVTSAQKNPTAFYLCASSVDVFSGNTIYFGEGSWLTVV.

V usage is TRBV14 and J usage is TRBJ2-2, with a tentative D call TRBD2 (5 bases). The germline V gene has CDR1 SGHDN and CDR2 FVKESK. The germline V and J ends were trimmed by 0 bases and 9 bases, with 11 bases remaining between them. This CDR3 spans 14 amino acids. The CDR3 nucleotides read TGTGCCAGCAGCCAAGATGGAGGATTCCGGGAGCTGTTTTTT. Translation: CASSQDGGFRELFF. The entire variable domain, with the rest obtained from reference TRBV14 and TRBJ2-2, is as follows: EAGVTQFPSHSVIEKGQTVTLRCDPISGHDNLYWYRRVMGKEIKFLLHFVKESKQDESGMPNNRFLAERTGGTYSTLKVQPAELEDSGVYFCASSQDGGFRELFFGEGSRLTVL.

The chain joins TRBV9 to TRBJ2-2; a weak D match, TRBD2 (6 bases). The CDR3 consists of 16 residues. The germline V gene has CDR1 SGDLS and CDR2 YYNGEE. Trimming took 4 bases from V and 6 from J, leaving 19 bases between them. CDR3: CASSLTGRFRAGELFF. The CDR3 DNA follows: TGTGCCAGCAGCCTGACTGGGAGGTTTAGAGCCGGGGAGCTGTTTTTT.

CDR3 nucleotide sequence: TGCGCCAGCAGCTTGGAGACAGGGAGGAGTTCACCCCTCCACTTT. The encoded protein is CASSLETGRSSPLHF. The chain recombines TRBV5-1 with TRBJ1-6; 7 bases are shared with TRBD1. This CDR3 region has 15 residues. The V gene's germline CDR1 is SGHRS and CDR2 YFSETQ. Trimming took 0 bases from V and 9 from J; bases not matched to a gene: 6.

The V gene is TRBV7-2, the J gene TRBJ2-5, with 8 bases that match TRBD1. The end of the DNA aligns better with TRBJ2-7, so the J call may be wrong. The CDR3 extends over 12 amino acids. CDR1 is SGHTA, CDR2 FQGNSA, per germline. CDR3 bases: TGTGCCAGCAGCTCGGACAGGGCCGAGCAGTACTTC. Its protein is CASSSDRAEQYF.

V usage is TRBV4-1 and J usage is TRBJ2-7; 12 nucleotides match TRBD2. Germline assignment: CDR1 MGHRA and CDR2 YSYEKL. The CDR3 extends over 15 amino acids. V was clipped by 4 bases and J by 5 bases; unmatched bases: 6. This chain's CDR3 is CASSLGLAGPDEQYF. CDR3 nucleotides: TGCGCCAGCAGCCTCGGACTAGCGGGGCCAGACGAGCAGTACTTC.

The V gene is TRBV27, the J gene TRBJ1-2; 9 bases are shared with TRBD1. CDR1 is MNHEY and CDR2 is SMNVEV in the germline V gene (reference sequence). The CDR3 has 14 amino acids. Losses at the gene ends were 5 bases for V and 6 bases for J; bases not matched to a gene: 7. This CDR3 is CASSPQGQGNGYTF. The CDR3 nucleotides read TGTGCCAGCAGTCCCCAGGGACAGGGTAATGGCTACACCTTC.

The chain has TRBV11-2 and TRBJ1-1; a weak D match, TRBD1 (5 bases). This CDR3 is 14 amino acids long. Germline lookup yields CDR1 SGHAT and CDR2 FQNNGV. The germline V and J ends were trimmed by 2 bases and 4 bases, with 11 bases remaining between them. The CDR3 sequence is CASSLKVGGTEAFF. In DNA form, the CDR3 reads TGTGCCAGCAGCTTAAAGGTGGGGGGCACTGAAGCTTTCTTT. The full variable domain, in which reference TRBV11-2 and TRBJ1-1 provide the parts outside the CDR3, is EAGVAQSPRYKIIEKRQSVAFWCNPISGHATLYWYQQILGQGPKLLIQFQNNGVVDDSQLPKDRFSAERLKGVDSTLKIQPAKLEDSAVYLCASSLKVGGTEAFFGQGTRLTVV.

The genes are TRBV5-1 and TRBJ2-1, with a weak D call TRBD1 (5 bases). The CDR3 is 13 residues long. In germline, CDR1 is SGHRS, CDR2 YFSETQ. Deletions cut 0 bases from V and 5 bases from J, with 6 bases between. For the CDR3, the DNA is TGCGCCAGCAGCTTGGGGACAAACAATGAGCAGTTCTTC. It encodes CASSLGTNNEQFF. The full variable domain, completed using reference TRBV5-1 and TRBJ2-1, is KAGVTQTPRYLIKTRGQQVTLSCSPISGHRSVSWYQQTPGQGLQFLFEYFSETQRNKGNFPGRFSGRQFSNSRSEMNVSTLELGDSALYLCASSLGTNNEQFFGPGTRLTVL.

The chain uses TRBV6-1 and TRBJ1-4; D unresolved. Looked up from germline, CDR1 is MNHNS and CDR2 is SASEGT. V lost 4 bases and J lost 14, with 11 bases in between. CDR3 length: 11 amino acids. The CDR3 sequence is CASSARAALFF. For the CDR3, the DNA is TGTGCCAGCAGTGCTCGGGCAGCCCTGTTTTTT.

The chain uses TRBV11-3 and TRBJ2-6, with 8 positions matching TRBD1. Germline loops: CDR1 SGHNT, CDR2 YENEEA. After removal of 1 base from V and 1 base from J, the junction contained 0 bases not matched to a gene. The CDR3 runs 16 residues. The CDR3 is CASSLGDRSGANVLTF. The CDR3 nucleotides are TGTGCCAGCAGCTTAGGGGACAGGTCTGGGGCCAACGTCCTGACTTTC.

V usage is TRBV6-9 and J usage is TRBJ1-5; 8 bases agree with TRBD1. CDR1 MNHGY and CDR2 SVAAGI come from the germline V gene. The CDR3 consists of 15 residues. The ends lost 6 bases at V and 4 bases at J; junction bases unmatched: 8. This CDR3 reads CASRGRQGANQPQHF. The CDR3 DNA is TGTGCCAGCAGGGGAAGGCAGGGGGCTAATCAGCCCCAGCATTTT.